The 15 T cell receptor beta chains listed next were all sequenced from one sample in a study of blood T cells in healthy people across ages. A second PCR, run for roughly 7 to 12 cycles, used a sample-barcoded 5' primer plus a J-beta primer mix. TCRdb passed the 5' RACE reads through MiXCR, listing each CDR3 protein once. The top ten clones hold roughly 10% of a sample with 800,000 to 950,000 distinct CDR3 sequences, about 27% of them seen once. The same sample was also studied in work on T cells of mothers and their children.

Sequencing was done on a sample of blood. These receptor sequences come from a woman between 40 and 55 years old in good health.

A few counts support this clonotype. V and J are TRBV7-9 and TRBJ2-7, with no clear D. The CDR3 runs 13 residues. With 2 bases removed from V and 7 bases from J, the gap between germline ends came to 12 bases. Germline lookup yields CDR1 SEHNR and CDR2 FQNEAQ (reference sequence). The CDR3 protein is CASSLRNSREQYF. In nucleotides, the CDR3 is TGTGCCAGCAGCTTAAGGAACAGTAGGGAGCAGTACTTC.

The chain has TRBV7-2 and TRBJ1-2; TRBD1 matches 7 bases. Germline values: CDR1 SGHTA, CDR2 FQGNSA. The CDR3 extends over 14 amino acids. V lost 7 bases and J lost 4; bases outside the gene matches: 9. CDR3 coding DNA: TGTGCCAGCACCAAAGAACAGGGGAGCTATGGCTACACCTTC. Protein: CASTKEQGSYGYTF.

This clonotype has more than one count but fewer than ten. V gene TRBV4-3 combines with J gene TRBJ2-5, with D maybe TRBD2 (6 bases). Germline CDR1 is LGHNA and CDR2 is YSLEER. CDR3 length: 14 amino acids. Trimming took 4 bases from V and 3 from J, leaving 12 bases between them. The CDR3 is CASSPSTRKETQYF. The CDR3 DNA reads as TGCGCCAGCAGCCCCTCGACTAGAAAAGAGACCCAGTACTTC.

About this clonotype: A clone one base away is much larger, so this may be a read error. Because the CDR3 is missing its conserved closing phenylalanine or tryptophan, this is likely a read error. The gene calls are TRBV28 and TRBJ2-3; 10 nucleotides agree with TRBD2. The V gene's germline CDR1 is MDHEN and CDR2 SYDVKM. This CDR3 has 14 residues. With V trimmed by 5 bases and J by 5 bases, 4 bases remained unmatched. CDR3 residues: CASSSGGAKDTQYS. For the CDR3, the DNA is TGTGCCAGCAGTAGCGGGGGGGCGAAAGATACGCAGTATTCT.

In regard to this clonotype: A single base separates this from a much larger clone, so it may be a read error. The chain uses TRBV7-8 and TRBJ2-2, with 9 bases identical to TRBD2. The CDR3 spans 14 residues. The germline V gene has CDR1 SGHVS and CDR2 FQNEAQ. The CDR3 bases are TGTGCCAGCACACGCGGGGGGGCCGCCGGGGAGCCGTTTTTT. Translated, it gives CASTRGGAAGEPFF.

This clonotype has ten or more counts. This rearrangement joins TRBV7-9 to TRBJ2-6; tentatively, D is TRBD1 (5 bases). CDR1 SEHNR and CDR2 FQNEAQ come from the germline V gene (reference sequence). CDR3 length: 13 residues. V dropped 4 bases and J dropped 8 bases, with 9 bases sitting between them. The CDR3 bases are TGTGCCAGCAGCTCCGTGGGGCCCAACGTCCTGACTTTC. Encoded protein: CASSSVGPNVLTF. Variable domain in full (rest from reference TRBV7-9 and TRBJ2-6): DTGVSQNPRHKITKRGQNVTFRCDPISEHNRLYWYRQTLGQGPEFLTYFQNEAQLEKSRLLSDRFSAERPKGSFSTLEIQRTEQGDSAMYLCASSSVGPNVLTFGAGSRLTVL.

Concerning this clonotype itself: Since a much larger clone is just one base distant, this may be a read error. The chain couples TRBV25-1 to TRBJ2-6; D uncertain. The CDR3 is made up of 14 amino acids. Germline lookup yields CDR1 MGHDK and CDR2 SYGVNS. This CDR3 reads CAGSDLSGANVLTF. The CDR3 bases are TGTGCCGGCAGTGATTTATCTGGGGCCAACGTCCTGACTTTC. Full variable domain (rest looked up from reference TRBV25-1 and TRBJ2-6): EADIYQTPRYLVIGTGKKITLECSQTMGHDKMYWYQQDPGMELHLIHYSYGVNSTEKGDLSSESTVSRIRTEHFPLTLESARPSHTSQYLCAGSDLSGANVLTFGAGSRLTVL.

The sample holds a few counts of this clonotype. V and J are TRBV4-3 and TRBJ1-2; D ambiguous. The CDR3 extends over 15 amino acids. V was cut by 0 bases and J by 8 bases, with 16 bases left in between. Germline CDR1 reads LGHNA; CDR2 reads YSLEER. The chain's CDR3 is CASSQEGPRGRGYTF. CDR3 nucleotides: TGCGCCAGCAGCCAAGAAGGGCCTCGGGGTCGCGGCTACACCTTC.

The V gene is TRBV24-1, the J gene TRBJ1-2; D may be TRBD1 (5 bases). Germline values: CDR1 KGHDR, CDR2 SFDVKD. The ends were cut back, 2 bases at V and 4 bases at J, with 13 bases in the middle. This CDR3 contains 15 residues. In nucleotides, the CDR3 is TGTGCCACCAGTGATTCGCGACAGAGCCCCTATGGCTACACCTTC. It translates to CATSDSRQSPYGYTF.

The V gene is TRBV6-2 or TRBV6-3, the J gene TRBJ1-1; 12 bases match TRBD1. The ends lost 2 bases at V and 3 bases at J; junction bases unmatched: 10. The CDR3 contains 18 residues. CDR1 MNHEY and CDR2 SVGEGT come from the germline V gene. CDR3 coding DNA: TGTGCCAGCAGTTACCCTACCGGGACAGGGGGCTTGCACACTGAAGCTTTCTTT. Translating it yields CASSYPTGTGGLHTEAFF.

This clonotype has ten or more counts. This rearrangement joins TRBV15 to TRBJ1-2, with TRBD1 matching 7 bases. CDR3 length: 15 residues. Losses at the gene ends were 0 bases for V and 6 bases for J; bases not matched to a gene: 7. Looked up from germline, CDR1 is LNHNV and CDR2 is YYDKDF (reference sequence). This CDR3 reads CATSRDRQGTHGYTF. The CDR3 region has the DNA TGTGCCACCAGCAGAGATCGACAGGGTACCCATGGCTACACCTTC.

This clonotype was seen many times. V usage is TRBV18 and J usage is TRBJ2-7; TRBD2 is a possible D gene (6 bases). This CDR3 region has 14 residues. The germline V gene has CDR1 KGHSH and CDR2 LQKENI. Trimming took 6 bases from V and 1 from J, leaving 13 bases between them. The CDR3 loop reads CASSPVEGSYEQYF. CDR3 nucleotides: TGTGCCAGCTCTCCGGTGGAGGGTTCCTACGAGCAGTACTTC. The full variable domain, completed using reference TRBV18 and TRBJ2-7, is NAGVMQNPRHLVRRRGQEARLRCSPMKGHSHVYWYRQLPEEGLKFMVYLQKENIIDESGMPKERFSAEFPKEGPSILRIQQVVRGDSAAYFCASSPVEGSYEQYFGPGTRLTVT.

This clonotype was counted many times. CDR3 protein: CASSRSGQGSETQYF. The CDR3, as DNA: TGTGCCAGCAGCCGATCGGGACAGGGATCGGAGACCCAGTACTTC. The chain recombines TRBV7-2 with TRBJ2-5, with TRBD1 matching 9 bases. Germline CDR1 is SGHTA and CDR2 is FQGNSA. The CDR3 length is 15 residues. The V and J ends lost 5 bases and 5 bases, in that order; junction bases with no gene match: 9.

This clonotype has just one count. A much larger clone is a single base away; this may be a read error. The chain carries TRBV5-1 and TRBJ2-7; D gene uncertain. This CDR3 is 15 amino acids long. Germline V gene sequence: CDR1 SGHRS, CDR2 YFSETQ. CDR3 amino acids: CASSLEGRSSYGQYF. For the CDR3, the DNA is TGCGCCAGCAGCTTGGAGGGCAGGAGCTCCTACGGGCAGTACTTC.

This clonotype was seen a few times. The V call is TRBV18, the J call TRBJ2-7; 8 bases are shared with TRBD1. Unmatched junction bases numbered 9, after V lost 5 bases and J lost 3 bases. Germline V gives CDR1 KGHSH, CDR2 LQKENI. The CDR3 spans 15 residues. The CDR3 reads CASSTNADRVYEQYF. CDR3 bases: TGTGCCAGCTCAACCAATGCGGACAGGGTCTACGAGCAGTACTTC.